The sequence of this T cell receptor beta chain was determined in a study of control samples from healthy donors and cancer patients. Assay: immunoSEQ multiplex PCR; the TCRdb copy retains only in-frame clones and omits some. The table includes tens of thousands of clones, around 87% detected once. Sequencing was done on a sample of PBMCs. This TCR was sampled from a woman aged 45-65 years with head and neck cancer.

DNA of the CDR3: TGCAGTGCTAGTCGGCCTAGCGGGAGGCAAGAGACCCAGTACTTC. This encodes CSASRPSGRQETQYF. The chain employs TRBV20-1 and TRBJ2-5; the match to TRBD2 covers 11 bases. The V segment lost 3 bases and the J segment 2 bases; nucleotides outside the gene matches: 5. Per germline, CDR1 DFQATT and CDR2 SNEGSKA (reference sequence). This CDR3 region has 15 residues.